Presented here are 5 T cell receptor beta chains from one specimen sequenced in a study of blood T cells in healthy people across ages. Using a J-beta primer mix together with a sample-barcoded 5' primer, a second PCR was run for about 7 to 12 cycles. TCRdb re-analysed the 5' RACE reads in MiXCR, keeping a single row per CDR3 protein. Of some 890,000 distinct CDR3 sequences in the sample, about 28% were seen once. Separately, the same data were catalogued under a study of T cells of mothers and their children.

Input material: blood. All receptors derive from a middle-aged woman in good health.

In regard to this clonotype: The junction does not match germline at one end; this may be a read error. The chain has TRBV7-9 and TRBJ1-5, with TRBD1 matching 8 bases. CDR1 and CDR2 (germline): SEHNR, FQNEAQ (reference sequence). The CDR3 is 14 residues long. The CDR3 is CACSLGQGDQPQHF. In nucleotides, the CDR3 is TGTGCCTGCAGCTTAGGACAGGGAGATCAGCCCCAGCATTTT.

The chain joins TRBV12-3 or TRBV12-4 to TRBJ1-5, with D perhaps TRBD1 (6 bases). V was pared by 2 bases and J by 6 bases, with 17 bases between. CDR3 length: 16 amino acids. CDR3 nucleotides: TGTGCCAGCAGTTTAAGGGTCGGCGGGGGGCGTCAGCCCCAGCATTTT. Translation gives CASSLRVGGGRQPQHF.

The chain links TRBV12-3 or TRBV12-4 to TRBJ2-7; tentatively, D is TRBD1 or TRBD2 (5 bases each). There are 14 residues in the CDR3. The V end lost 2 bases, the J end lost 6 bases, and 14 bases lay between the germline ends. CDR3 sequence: CASSLPRDVGEQYF. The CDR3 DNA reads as TGTGCCAGCAGTTTACCCCGGGACGTTGGCGAGCAGTACTTC.

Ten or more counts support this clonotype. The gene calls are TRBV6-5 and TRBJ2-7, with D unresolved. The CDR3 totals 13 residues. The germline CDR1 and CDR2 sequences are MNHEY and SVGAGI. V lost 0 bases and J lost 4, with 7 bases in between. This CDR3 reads CASSYSQFYEQYF. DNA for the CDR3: TGTGCCAGCAGTTACTCCCAGTTTTACGAGCAGTACTTC.

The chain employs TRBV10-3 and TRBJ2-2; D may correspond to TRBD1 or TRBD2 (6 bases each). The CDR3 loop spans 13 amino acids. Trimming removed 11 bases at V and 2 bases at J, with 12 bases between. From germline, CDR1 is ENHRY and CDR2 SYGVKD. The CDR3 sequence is CAARDTNTGELFF. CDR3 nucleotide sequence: TGTGCCGCGCGGGACACTAACACCGGGGAGCTGTTTTTT.